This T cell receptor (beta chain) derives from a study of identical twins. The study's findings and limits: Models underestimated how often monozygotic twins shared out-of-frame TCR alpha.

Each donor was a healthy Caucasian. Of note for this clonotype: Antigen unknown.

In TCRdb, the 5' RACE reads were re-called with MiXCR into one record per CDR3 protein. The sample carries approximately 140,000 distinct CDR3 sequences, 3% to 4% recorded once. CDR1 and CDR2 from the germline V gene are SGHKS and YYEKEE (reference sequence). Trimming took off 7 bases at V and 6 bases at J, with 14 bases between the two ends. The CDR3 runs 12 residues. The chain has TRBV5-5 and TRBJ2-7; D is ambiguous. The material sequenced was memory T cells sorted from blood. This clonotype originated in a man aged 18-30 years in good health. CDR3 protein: CASSHRIGEQYF. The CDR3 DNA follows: TGTGCCAGCTCACATCGTATCGGCGAGCAGTACTTC. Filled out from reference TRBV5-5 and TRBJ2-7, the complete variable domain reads DAGVTQSPTHLIKTRGQQVTLRCSPISGHKSVSWYQQVLGQGPQFIFQYYEKEERGRGNFPDRFSARQFPNYSSELNVNALLLGDSALYLCASSHRIGEQYFGPGTRLTVT.